This T cell receptor beta chain was captured by sequencing in a study of cytomegalovirus exposure and HLA in healthy donors. Points from the study as a whole: A prior analysis recorded that most TCR beta V segments were productive about 90% or about 30% of the time. Most TCR sequences showed up rarely, but some public TCRs showed up in many donors.

Regarding this clone: Its antigen is still unknown.

The PCR contained 60 Vbeta and 13 Jbeta primers. In the source study's methods: In a later analysis, the count reached 75 million to 90 million unique TCR beta chains, with roughly 11 million shared. The data were produced by immunoSEQ multiplex PCR, yet TCRdb's version contains in-frame clones alone and is incomplete. The V and J calls and the clone size are those of that table, but D and trimming were determined from the DNA. The data show about 180,000 clones, with roughly 87% seen just once and about 1.5% held by the top ten. The donors were healthy bone marrow donors. After removal of 4 bases from V and 6 bases from J, the junction contained 3 bases not matched to a gene. The CDR3 is 14 residues long. In germline, CDR1 is SNHLY, CDR2 FYNNEI.

The clonotype comes from a man aged 40-49 years in good health and CMV-seronegative. The sequencing sample was made of PBMCs. The gene calls are TRBV2 and TRBJ1-5, with 10 nucleotides matching TRBD1. The CDR3 DNA reads as TGTGCCAGCAGTGGGACAGGGGGTAGTCAGCCCCAGCATTTT. Its protein product is CASSGTGGSQPQHF.